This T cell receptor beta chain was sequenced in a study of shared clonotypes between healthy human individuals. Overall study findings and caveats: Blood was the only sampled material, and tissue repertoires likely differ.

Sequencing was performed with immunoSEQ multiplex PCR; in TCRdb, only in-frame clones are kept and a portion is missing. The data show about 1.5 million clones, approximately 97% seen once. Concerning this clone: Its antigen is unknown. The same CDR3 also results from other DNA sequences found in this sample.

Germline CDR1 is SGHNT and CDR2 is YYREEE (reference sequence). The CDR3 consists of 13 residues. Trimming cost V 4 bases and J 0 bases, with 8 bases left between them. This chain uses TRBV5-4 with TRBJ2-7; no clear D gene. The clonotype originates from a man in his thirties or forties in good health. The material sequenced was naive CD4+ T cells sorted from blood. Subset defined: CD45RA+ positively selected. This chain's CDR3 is CASSPTGSYEQYF. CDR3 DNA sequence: TGTGCCAGCAGCCCTACTGGCTCCTACGAGCAGTACTTC.